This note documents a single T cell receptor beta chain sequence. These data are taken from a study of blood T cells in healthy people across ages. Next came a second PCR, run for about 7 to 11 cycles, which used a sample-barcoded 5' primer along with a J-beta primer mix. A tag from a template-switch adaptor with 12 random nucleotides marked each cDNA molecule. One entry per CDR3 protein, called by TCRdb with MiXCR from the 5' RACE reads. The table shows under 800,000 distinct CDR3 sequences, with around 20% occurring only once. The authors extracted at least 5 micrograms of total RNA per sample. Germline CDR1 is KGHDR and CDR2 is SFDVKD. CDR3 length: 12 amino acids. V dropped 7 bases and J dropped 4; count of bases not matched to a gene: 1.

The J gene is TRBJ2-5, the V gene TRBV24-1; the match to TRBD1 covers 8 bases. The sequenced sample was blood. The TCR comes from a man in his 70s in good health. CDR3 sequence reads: CATRGQGETQYF. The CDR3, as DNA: TGTGCCACCAGAGGACAGGGAGAGACCCAGTACTTC.